This T cell receptor (beta chain) stems from a study of technical replicates of blood from four donors. Data came from immunoSEQ multiplex PCR; TCRdb stores just in-frame clones and leaves some out. Of tens of thousands of clones in the sample, approximately 90% were seen once. Germline CDR1 LGHNA, CDR2 YNFKEQ. Trimming removed 4 bases from V and 0 bases from J, with 9 bases in between. The CDR3 runs to 14 residues. The sequencing sample was made of PBMCs. This rearrangement joins TRBV4-2 to TRBJ2-5; D is possibly TRBD1 (6 bases). The clonotype comes from a human donor in good health. Some clones in this sample may be carry-over from other donors' samples. For the CDR3, the DNA is TGTGCCAGCAGCCCACAGGGTCACCAAGAGACCCAGTACTTC. As protein: CASSPQGHQETQYF.